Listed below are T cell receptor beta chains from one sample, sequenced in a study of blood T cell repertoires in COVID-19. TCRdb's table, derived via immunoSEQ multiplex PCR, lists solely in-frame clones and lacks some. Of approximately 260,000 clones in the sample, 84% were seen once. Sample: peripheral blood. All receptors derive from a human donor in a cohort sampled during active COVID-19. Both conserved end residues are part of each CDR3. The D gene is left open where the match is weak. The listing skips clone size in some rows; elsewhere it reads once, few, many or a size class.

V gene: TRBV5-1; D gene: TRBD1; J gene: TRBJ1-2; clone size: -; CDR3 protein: CASSLLLGTGEVVRVGYTF; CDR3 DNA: TGCGCCAGCAGCTTGCTCCTTGGGACAGGGGAAGTAGTCCGAGTTGGCTACACCTTC
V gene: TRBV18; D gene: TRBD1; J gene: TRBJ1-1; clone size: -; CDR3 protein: CASSLGTGGEAFF; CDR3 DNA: TGTGCCAGCTCCCTCGGGACAGGAGGGGAAGCTTTCTTT
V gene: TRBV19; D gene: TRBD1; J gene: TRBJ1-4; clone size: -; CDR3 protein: CATKDRGGTNEKLFF; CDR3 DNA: TGTGCCACCAAGGACAGGGGAGGAACTAATGAAAAACTGTTTTTT
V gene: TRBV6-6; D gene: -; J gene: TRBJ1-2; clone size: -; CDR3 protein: CASNIQRGGYTF; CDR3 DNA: TGTGCCAGCAATATCCAACGGGGTGGCTACACCTTC
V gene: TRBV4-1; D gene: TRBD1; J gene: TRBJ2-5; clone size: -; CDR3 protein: CASRHTGGPETQYF; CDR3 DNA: TGCGCCAGCAGACACACAGGGGGCCCAGAGACCCAGTACTTC
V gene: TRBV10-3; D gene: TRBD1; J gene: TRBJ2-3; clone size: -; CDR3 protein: CAISEEGQGAGDTQYF; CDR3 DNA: TGTGCCATCAGTGAGGAAGGACAGGGGGCTGGAGATACGCAGTATTTT
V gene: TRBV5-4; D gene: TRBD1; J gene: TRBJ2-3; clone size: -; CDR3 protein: CASSLAQGARTDTQYF; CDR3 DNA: TGTGCCAGCAGCTTGGCTCAGGGGGCGCGAACAGATACGCAGTATTTT
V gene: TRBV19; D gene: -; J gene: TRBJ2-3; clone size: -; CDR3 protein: CASRLGVSTDTQYF; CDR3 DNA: TGTGCCAGTCGCCTTGGAGTTAGCACAGATACGCAGTATTTT
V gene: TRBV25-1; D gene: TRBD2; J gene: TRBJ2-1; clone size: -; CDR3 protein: CASGRTSGRGDNEQFF; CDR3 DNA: TGTGCCAGCGGACGGACTAGCGGGAGGGGGGACAATGAGCAGTTCTTC
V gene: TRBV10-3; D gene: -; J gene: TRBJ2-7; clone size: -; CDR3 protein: CAIKPDFSYEQYF; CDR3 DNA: TGTGCCATAAAACCAGATTTCTCCTACGAGCAGTACTTC
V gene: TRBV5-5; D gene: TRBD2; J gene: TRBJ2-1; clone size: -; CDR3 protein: CASSPGGSSYNEQFF; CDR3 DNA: TGTGCCAGCAGCCCAGGCGGGAGCTCCTACAATGAGCAGTTCTTC
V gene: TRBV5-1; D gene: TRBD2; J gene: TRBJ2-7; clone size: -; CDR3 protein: CASSPVAGAYEQYF; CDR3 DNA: TGCGCCAGCAGCCCCGTAGCGGGAGCCTACGAGCAGTACTTC
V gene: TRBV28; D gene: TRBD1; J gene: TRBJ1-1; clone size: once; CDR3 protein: CASSTTGGPGQEAFF; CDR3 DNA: TGTGCCAGCAGTACAACAGGTGGACCGGGACAGGAAGCTTTCTTT
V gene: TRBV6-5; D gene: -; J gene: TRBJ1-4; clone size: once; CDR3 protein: CASSYSGLEVLFF; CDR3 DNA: TGTGCCAGCAGTTACTCGGGCCTGGAAGTTCTGTTTTTT
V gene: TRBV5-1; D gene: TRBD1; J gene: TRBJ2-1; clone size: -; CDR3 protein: CASSLTGVEEQFF; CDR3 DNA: TGCGCCAGCAGCTTAACAGGGGTCGAAGAGCAGTTCTTC
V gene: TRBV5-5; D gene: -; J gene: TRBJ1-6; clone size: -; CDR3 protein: CASSKGEFYNSPLHF; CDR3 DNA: TGTGCCAGCAGCAAGGGAGAGTTCTATAATTCACCCCTCCACTTT
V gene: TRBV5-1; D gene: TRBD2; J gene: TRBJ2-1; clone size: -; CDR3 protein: CASTYGTSGSEQFF; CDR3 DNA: TGCGCCAGCACCTATGGGACTAGCGGGAGCGAGCAGTTCTTC
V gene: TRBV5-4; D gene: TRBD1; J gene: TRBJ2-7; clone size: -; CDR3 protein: CASSFRTGESWREQYF; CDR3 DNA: TGTGCCAGCAGTTTTAGGACAGGAGAGTCTTGGAGGGAGCAGTACTTC
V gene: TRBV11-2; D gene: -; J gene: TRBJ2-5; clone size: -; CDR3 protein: CASSGDLVRETQYF; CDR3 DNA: TGTGCCAGCAGCGGAGACTTAGTTCGGGAGACCCAGTACTTC
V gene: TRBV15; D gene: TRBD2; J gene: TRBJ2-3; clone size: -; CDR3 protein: CATRTGLAGFQGTQYF; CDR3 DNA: TGTGCCACCAGAACGGGACTAGCGGGGTTTCAAGGTACGCAGTATTTT
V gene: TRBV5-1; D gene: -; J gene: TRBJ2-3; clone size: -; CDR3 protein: CASSLVLGLVGTDTQYF; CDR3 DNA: TGCGCCAGCAGCTTGGTACTTGGTCTGGTGGGCACAGATACGCAGTATTTT
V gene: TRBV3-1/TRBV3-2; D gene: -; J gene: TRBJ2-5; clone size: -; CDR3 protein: CASSRSGSVEETQYF; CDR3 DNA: TGTGCCAGCAGCAGATCAGGGTCGGTTGAGGAGACCCAGTACTTC
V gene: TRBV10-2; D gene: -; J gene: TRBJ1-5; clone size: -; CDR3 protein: CASKDSDNQPQHF; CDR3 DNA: TGCGCCAGCAAGGACAGCGACAATCAGCCCCAGCATTTT
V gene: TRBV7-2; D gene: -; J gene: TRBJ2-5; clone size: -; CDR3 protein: CASTWSGMETQYF; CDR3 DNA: TGTGCCAGCACTTGGTCAGGGATGGAGACCCAGTACTTC
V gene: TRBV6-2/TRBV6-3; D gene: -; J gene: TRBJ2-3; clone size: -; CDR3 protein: CASSYERPRTDTQYF; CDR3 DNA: TGTGCCAGCAGTTACGAGCGGCCCCGCACAGATACGCAGTATTTT
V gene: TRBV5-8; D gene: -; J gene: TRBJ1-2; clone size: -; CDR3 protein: CASSPGPGGRYGYTF; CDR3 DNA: TGTGCCAGCAGCCCCGGCCCAGGTGGCCGCTATGGCTACACCTTC
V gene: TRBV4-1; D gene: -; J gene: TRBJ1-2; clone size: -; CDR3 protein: CASSQLEAGFGGNYGYTF; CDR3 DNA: TGCGCCAGCAGCCAACTTGAAGCGGGGTTTGGGGGAAACTATGGCTACACCTTC
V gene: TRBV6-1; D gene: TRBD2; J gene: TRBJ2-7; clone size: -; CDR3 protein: CASSDWTSGKTSYEQYF; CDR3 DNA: TGTGCCAGCAGTGACTGGACTAGCGGGAAAACCTCCTACGAGCAGTACTTC
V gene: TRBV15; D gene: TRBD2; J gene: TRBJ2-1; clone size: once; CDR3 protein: CATSRELRGGHEQFF; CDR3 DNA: TGTGCCACCAGCAGAGAATTGCGCGGGGGACATGAGCAGTTCTTC
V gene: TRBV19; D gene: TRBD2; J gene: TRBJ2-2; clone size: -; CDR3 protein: CASRPGGGNTGELFF; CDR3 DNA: TGTGCCAGTCGCCCGGGGGGGGGAAACACCGGGGAGCTGTTTTTT
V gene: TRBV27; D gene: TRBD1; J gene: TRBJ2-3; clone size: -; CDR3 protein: CASSLYGDRGTDTQYF; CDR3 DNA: TGTGCCAGCAGTTTATATGGGGACAGGGGCACAGATACGCAGTATTTT
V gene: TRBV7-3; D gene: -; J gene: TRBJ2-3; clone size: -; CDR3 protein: CASSFSAGRTDTQYF; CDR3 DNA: TGTGCCAGCAGCTTTTCGGCGGGCCGCACAGATACGCAGTATTTT
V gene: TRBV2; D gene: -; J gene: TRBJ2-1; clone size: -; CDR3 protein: CASKFYQAYNEQFF; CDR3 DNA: TGTGCCAGCAAATTCTACCAGGCCTACAATGAGCAGTTCTTC
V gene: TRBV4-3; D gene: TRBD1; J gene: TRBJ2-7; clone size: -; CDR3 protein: CASSQDEGGLGSYEQYF; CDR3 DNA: TGCGCCAGCAGCCAAGATGAAGGGGGCCTGGGCTCCTACGAGCAGTACTTC
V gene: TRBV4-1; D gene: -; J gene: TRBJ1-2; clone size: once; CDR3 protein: CASSQERGRDGYTF; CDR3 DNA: TGCGCCAGCAGCCAAGAGAGGGGGAGGGACGGCTACACCTTC
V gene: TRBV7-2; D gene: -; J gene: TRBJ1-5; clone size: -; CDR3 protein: CASSPNYKEQPQHF; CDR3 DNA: TGTGCCAGCAGCCCCAACTATAAGGAGCAGCCCCAGCATTTT
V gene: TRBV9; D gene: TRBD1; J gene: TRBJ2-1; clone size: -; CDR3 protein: CASSPTGVSGNEQFF; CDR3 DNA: TGTGCCAGCAGTCCAACAGGGGTTTCTGGCAATGAGCAGTTCTTC
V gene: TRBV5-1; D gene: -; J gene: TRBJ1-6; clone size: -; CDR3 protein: CASSLVSGGTSPLHF; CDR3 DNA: TGCGCCAGCAGCTTGGTTTCAGGTGGAACCTCACCCCTCCACTTT
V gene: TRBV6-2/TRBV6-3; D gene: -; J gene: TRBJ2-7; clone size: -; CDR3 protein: CASSLPADFYEQYF; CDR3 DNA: TGTGCCAGCAGTCTCCCGGCGGACTTTTACGAGCAGTACTTC
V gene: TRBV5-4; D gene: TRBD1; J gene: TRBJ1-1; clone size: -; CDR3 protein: CASSLAGRGDTEAFF; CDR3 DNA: TGTGCCAGCAGCTTGGCTGGCAGGGGGGACACTGAAGCTTTCTTT
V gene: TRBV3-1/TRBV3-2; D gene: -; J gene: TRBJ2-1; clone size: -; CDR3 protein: CASSPRAGFYNEQFF; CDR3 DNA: TGTGCCAGCAGCCCCCGGGCGGGATTTTACAATGAGCAGTTCTTC